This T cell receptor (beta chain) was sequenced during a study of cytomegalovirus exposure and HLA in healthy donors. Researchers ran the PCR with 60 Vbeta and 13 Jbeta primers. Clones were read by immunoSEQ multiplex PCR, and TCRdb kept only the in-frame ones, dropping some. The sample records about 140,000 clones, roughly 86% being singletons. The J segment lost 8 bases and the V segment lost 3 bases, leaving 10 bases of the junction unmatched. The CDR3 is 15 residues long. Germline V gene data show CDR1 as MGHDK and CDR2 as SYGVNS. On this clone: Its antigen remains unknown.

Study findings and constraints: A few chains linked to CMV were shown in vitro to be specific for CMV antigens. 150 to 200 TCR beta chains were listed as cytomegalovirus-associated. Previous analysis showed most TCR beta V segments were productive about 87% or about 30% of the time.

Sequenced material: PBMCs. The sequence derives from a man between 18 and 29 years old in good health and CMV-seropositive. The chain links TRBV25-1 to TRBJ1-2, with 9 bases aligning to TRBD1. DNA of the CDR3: TGTGCCAGCAGTGACCCCGGGACAGGGCTCTTCGGCTACACCTTC. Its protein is CASSDPGTGLFGYTF.